Below are 8 T cell receptor beta chains sequenced from a single sample in a study of blood T cell repertoires in COVID-19. Produced via immunoSEQ multiplex PCR; TCRdb's table is partial and in-frame only. The sample carries about 480,000 clones, 88% recorded once. The sample was PBMCs or T cells enriched from blood (not recorded which). The source of these receptors is a woman aged 60-70 years who had recovered from COVID-19.

The chain joins TRBV28 to TRBJ2-5, with TRBD2 matching over 9 bases. This CDR3 is built from 15 residues. The germline V gene has CDR1 MDHEN and CDR2 SYDVKM. The trim removed 5 bases at V and 2 bases at J, leaving 6 bases unmatched. DNA of the CDR3: TGTGCCAGCAGTCTTGGGCTAGCGGGGCAAGAGACCCAGTACTTC. It encodes CASSLGLAGQETQYF.

The CDR3 DNA follows: TGTGCCAGCAGCAAAGACAGGCACATGAACACTGAAGCTTTCTTT. Protein: CASSKDRHMNTEAFF. The chain is built from TRBV21-1 and TRBJ1-1; the table's D call of TRBD1 was not tested on the DNA. TRBV21-1 is flagged as a pseudogene. This CDR3 is built from 15 residues.

V is TRBV18 and J is TRBJ2-3; 7 bases agree with TRBD1. Germline V gives CDR1 KGHSH, CDR2 LQKENI. The J segment lost 1 base and the V segment lost 5 bases, leaving 6 bases of the junction unmatched. The CDR3 has 15 amino acids. The chain's CDR3 is CASSEQGLGTDTQYF. CDR3 in DNA: TGTGCCAGCTCAGAACAGGGGTTGGGCACAGATACGCAGTATTTT.

The chain uses TRBV3-1 (or the pseudogene TRBV3-2) and TRBJ2-3; D gene unclear. The CDR3 consists of 15 residues. Deletions cut 1 base from V and 4 bases from J, with 12 bases between. Germline CDR1 and CDR2: LGHDT and YNNKEL (reference sequence). This CDR3 reads CASSQGQILADTQYF. The CDR3 coding sequence is TGTGCCAGCAGCCAAGGTCAGATTTTGGCAGATACGCAGTATTTT.

J is TRBJ1-4 and V is TRBV6-5, with 7 positions matching TRBD1. The CDR3 runs 15 residues. CDR1 MNHEY and CDR2 SVGAGI come from the germline V gene. Trimming took 3 bases from V and 8 from J; bases not matched to a gene: 9. CDR3 bases: TGTGCCAGCAGTTATACGAGACAGGGAAGGGAAAAACTGTTTTTT. Its translation is CASSYTRQGREKLFF.

The rearrangement uses TRBV18 and TRBJ2-3; D is ambiguous. V dropped 6 bases and J dropped 2 bases, with 9 bases sitting between them. Germline lookup yields CDR1 KGHSH and CDR2 LQKENI. CDR3 length: 13 residues. This chain's CDR3 is CASSPEVTDTQYF. The DNA for the CDR3 is TGTGCCAGCTCCCCCGAGGTCACAGATACGCAGTATTTT.

This chain connects TRBV19 to TRBJ2-7, with 11 bases matching TRBD2. The ends lost 1 base at V and 2 bases at J; junction bases unmatched: 1. This CDR3 comprises 15 residues. The germline V gene encodes CDR1 LNHDA and CDR2 SQIVND (reference sequence). CDR3 sequence reads: CASSIGLAGTYEQYV. The CDR3 nucleotides are TGTGCCAGTAGTATAGGACTAGCGGGGACCTACGAGCAGTACGTC.

V and J are TRBV3-1 (or the pseudogene TRBV3-2) and TRBJ1-5; D is uncertain. CDR3 length: 16 amino acids. Trimming took off 1 base at V and 0 bases at J, with 10 bases between the two ends. Germline V gene sequence: CDR1 LGHDT, CDR2 YNNKEL (reference sequence). In DNA form, the CDR3 reads TGTGCCAGCAGCCAAGGAAGCGACTATAGCAATCAGCCCCAGCATTTT. Amino acid sequence: CASSQGSDYSNQPQHF.